This entry lists 2 T cell receptor beta chains sequenced from one sample in a study of patients with pleural tuberculosis. TCRdb independently ran MiXCR on the reads; one entry per CDR3 protein. The sample has under 55,000 distinct CDR3 sequences, approximately 7.5% seen once. These receptors were taken from a human donor with pleural tuberculosis.

This clonotype was counted ten times or more. The chain recombines TRBV20-1 with TRBJ2-5; perhaps TRBD2 as D (6 bases). Trimming took 6 bases from V and 5 from J, leaving 13 bases between them. Germline-derived CDR1 and CDR2 are DFQATT and SNEGSKA (reference sequence). The CDR3 is 12 amino acids. CDR3 in amino acids: CSASREMETQYF. Written as DNA, the CDR3 is TGCAGTGCCAGCCGGGAGATGGAGACCCAGTACTTC.

At least ten counts were recorded for this clonotype. The chain couples TRBV27 to TRBJ1-1, with 7 nucleotides matching TRBD1. The ends lost 5 bases at V and 7 bases at J; junction bases unmatched: 10. The CDR3 is 14 amino acids. The germline CDR1 and CDR2 sequences are MNHEY and SMNVEV (reference sequence). The CDR3 region is CASSPDRVSGEAFF. The CDR3 DNA reads TGTGCCAGCAGTCCCGACAGGGTTTCGGGTGAAGCTTTCTTT.